This T cell receptor beta chain was recovered during a study of response to subunit inactivated influenza vaccine (dated by TCRdb to between 2018 and 2020). Looking at the study overall: To follow how T cells responded to a trivalent subunit inactivated influenza vaccine, the researchers relied on deep quantitative profiling of the T cell receptor repertoire.

In this sample, this clonotype turned up a few times. The specificity of this receptor is unknown. No clone much larger than this one lies a single base away; base qualities are absent. Unmatched junction bases come to 7, with V trimmed by 5 bases and J by 7 bases. The CDR3 numbers 14 residues from cysteine through phenylalanine. CDR3 DNA is the only sequence kept; it has 42 bases, read in frame from the first base. CDR1 and CDR2, per the germline V gene (reference sequence), are DFQATT and SNEGSKA. Study-wide conclusions, independent of this receptor: The authors suggested that each seasonal influenza vaccination may recruit only a limited number of new T cells.

To prepare the library, RT-PCR was applied. Reads for this sample came from an Illumina HiSeq 2500. Starting from the raw public reads, TCRdb applied fastp trimming at Q25, assembled clones with MiXCR and retained in-frame beta chains. Duplicate CDR3 protein sequences are folded into a single record with the most common DNA and genes. Counted in this sample were about 780,000 distinct CDR3 sequences; about a fifth of them appeared once. Under 13% of the sample belongs to the ten largest clones. Here the chain combines TRBV20-1 and TRBJ2-2; TRBD1 matches 10 bases in the middle. Sequences were derived from PBMCs from blood, sampled roughly 5 days after vaccination. The TCR sequence derives from a man aged 50 to 60 who received an inactivated influenza vaccine. Donor details come from another sample of the same person, matched by shared clones. The DNA sequence is as follows: TGCAGTGCTCCTCGGACAGGGGGAAGCGGGGAGCTGTTTTTT. Its coded protein is CSAPRTGGSGELFF.